The 21 T cell receptor beta chains below come from one sample, sequenced in a study of blood T cell repertoires in COVID-19. Profiled with immunoSEQ multiplex PCR; TCRdb holds only in-frame clones, not every one. The profile shows about 100,000 clones, 70% to 90% of them singletons. The source material was peripheral blood. These receptors were obtained from a human donor in a cohort sampled during active COVID-19.

The chain uses TRBV29-1 and TRBJ2-5; 9 nucleotides align to TRBD1. Trimming took 4 bases from V and 4 from J; bases not matched to a gene: 7. CDR1 and CDR2 from the germline V gene are SQVTM and ANQGSEA. CDR3 length: 14 residues. The CDR3 DNA is TGCAGCGTTGCGACAGGGGGTATAACAGAGACCCAGTACTTC. Its protein is CSVATGGITETQYF.

The chain carries TRBV9 and TRBJ2-1; 11 bases fit TRBD2. Germline CDR1 reads SGDLS; CDR2 reads YYNGEE. The CDR3 is made up of 17 amino acids. J lost 8 bases, V lost 3 bases, and 13 bases had no gene match. The DNA of the CDR3 is TGTGCCAGCAGCGGCCCCCCCACTAGCGGGAGTTTGGATGAGCAGTTCTTC. It specifies CASSGPPTSGSLDEQFF.

This sequence joins TRBV5-1 and TRBJ2-2, with TRBD2 matching over 8 bases. The CDR3 has 15 residues. Unmatched junction bases numbered 9, after V lost 7 bases and J lost 4 bases. The germline V gene has CDR1 SGHRS and CDR2 YFSETQ. CDR3 loop: CASHGLAGGTGELFF. For the CDR3, the DNA is TGCGCCAGCCACGGACTGGCGGGAGGCACCGGGGAGCTGTTTTTT. Drawing the rest from reference TRBV5-1 and TRBJ2-2, the complete variable domain is KAGVTQTPRYLIKTRGQQVTLSCSPISGHRSVSWYQQTPGQGLQFLFEYFSETQRNKGNFPGRFSGRQFSNSRSEMNVSTLELGDSALYLCASHGLAGGTGELFFGEGSRLTVL.

The V call is TRBV3-1 (or the pseudogene TRBV3-2), the J call TRBJ2-3, with D possibly TRBD1 on 6 matching bases. The germline V gene has CDR1 LGHDT and CDR2 YNNKEL (reference sequence). V lost 5 bases and J lost 0, with 12 bases in between. This CDR3 is built from 15 residues. CDR3 residues: CASSLTGKSTDTQYF. The CDR3 DNA is TGTGCCAGCAGCTTAACAGGGAAGAGCACAGATACGCAGTATTTT.

The chain joins TRBV19 to TRBJ2-2; 10 positions agree with TRBD2. V was clipped by 4 bases and J by 7 bases; unmatched bases: 6. The CDR3 contains 15 residues. Per the germline V gene, CDR1 is LNHDA and CDR2 is SQIVND (reference sequence). The chain's CDR3 is CASSTLAGVGGELFF. CDR3 sequence (DNA): TGTGCCAGTAGTACCCTAGCGGGAGTGGGCGGGGAGCTGTTTTTT.

The rearrangement links TRBV3-1 (or the pseudogene TRBV3-2) to TRBJ2-1, with 8 bases that match TRBD1. CDR1 and CDR2 (germline): LGHDT, YNNKEL (reference sequence). V lost 1 base to trimming and J lost 7 bases; unmatched junction nucleotides: 9. This CDR3 region has 16 residues. The CDR3 sequence is CASSQGGTGGKNEQFF. The CDR3 bases are TGTGCCAGCAGCCAAGGGGGAACAGGGGGTAAGAATGAGCAGTTCTTC.

The chain recombines TRBV19 with TRBJ1-1; the D gene is possibly TRBD1 (5 bases). The V gene lost 3 bases and the J gene lost 10 bases, with 12 bases spanning the gap. CDR3 length equals 12 residues. Germline CDR1 LNHDA, CDR2 SQIVND (reference sequence). The CDR3 nucleotides read TGTGCCAGTAGTATTCAGGGCTTCTCAGCTTTCTTT. As protein: CASSIQGFSAFF.

The V call is TRBV6-5, the J call TRBJ2-3; TRBD1 might be the D (5 bases). V lost 4 bases and J 4 bases, leaving 15 bases between the germline ends. The germline V gene encodes CDR1 MNHEY and CDR2 SVGAGI. The CDR3 is 15 residues long. The CDR3 reads CASSFPGASADTQYF. CDR3 sequence (DNA): TGTGCCAGCAGTTTCCCTGGGGCCTCCGCAGATACGCAGTATTTT.

This clone showed up just a few times. The V call is TRBV4-3, the J call TRBJ2-3, with D unresolved. Trimming cost V 1 base and J 8 bases, with 10 bases left between them. Germline V lookup: CDR1 LGHNA, CDR2 YSLEER. This CDR3 contains 13 residues. CDR3 region: CASSQGLLGTQYF. The CDR3 DNA follows: TGCGCCAGCAGCCAAGGCCTACTTGGTACGCAGTATTTT.

The chain couples TRBV2 to TRBJ1-2, with 8 bases fitting TRBD1. Germline V gene data show CDR1 as SNHLY and CDR2 as FYNNEI. The trim removed 7 bases at V and 7 bases at J, leaving 11 bases unmatched. This CDR3 spans 14 amino acids. In DNA form, the CDR3 reads TGTGCCAGCACCCGATGGGGGACAGGAGGTGGCTACACCTTC. Residues: CASTRWGTGGGYTF.

The chain links TRBV7-2 to TRBJ2-3, with TRBD2 matching 12 bases. The V gene's germline CDR1 is SGHTA and CDR2 FQGNSA. The CDR3 sequence is 16 residues long. The trim removed 2 bases at V and 3 bases at J, leaving 3 bases unmatched. CDR3 in DNA: TGTGCCAGCAGCTTATTCCTAGCGGGGGGGACAGATACGCAGTATTTT. This translates into CASSLFLAGGTDTQYF.

The V and J genes are TRBV7-6 and TRBJ1-3; D is unresolved. The germline V and J ends were trimmed by 5 bases and 4 bases, with 6 bases remaining between them. Germline V gives CDR1 SGHVS, CDR2 FNYEAQ. The CDR3 runs 12 residues. For the CDR3, the DNA is TGTGCCAGCAGCCCCGGGGGAAACACCATATATTTT. Protein: CASSPGGNTIYF.

The chain uses TRBV7-2 and TRBJ2-1; 10 bases line up with TRBD2. The CDR3 has 18 residues. Looked up from germline, CDR1 is SGHTA and CDR2 is FQGNSA. V dropped 0 bases and J dropped 7; count of bases not matched to a gene: 12. The CDR3 DNA follows: TGTGCCAGCAGCTTAGCCGCAATCCCGGGACTAGCGAAGAATGAGCAGTTCTTC. Its protein is CASSLAAIPGLAKNEQFF.

This sequence joins TRBV29-1 and TRBJ2-1, with 9 nucleotides matching TRBD1. CDR3 length: 12 residues. Losses at the gene ends were 7 bases for V and 4 bases for J; bases not matched to a gene: 2. Germline V gene data show CDR1 as SQVTM and CDR2 as ANQGSEA. CDR3 DNA sequence: TGCAGCGCGGGACAGGGTTACAATGAGCAGTTCTTC. This translates into CSAGQGYNEQFF.

The chain couples TRBV5-6 to TRBJ1-5, with D tentatively TRBD1 (5 bases). This CDR3 region has 14 residues. Trimming took off 2 bases at V and 1 base at J, with 7 bases between the two ends. From germline, CDR1 is SGHDT and CDR2 YYEEEE. CDR3 region: CASSLGVSNQPQHF. CDR3 bases: TGTGCCAGCAGCTTAGGGGTCAGCAATCAGCCCCAGCATTTT.

The genes are TRBV7-2 and TRBJ2-3; 13 bases fit TRBD2. CDR1 is SGHTA, CDR2 FQGNSA, per germline. V lost 3 bases and J lost 0; bases outside the gene matches: 3. This CDR3 is built from 17 residues. The CDR3 spells CASSLGLAGFSTDTQYF. The DNA for the CDR3 is TGTGCCAGCAGCTTGGGACTAGCGGGGTTTAGCACAGATACGCAGTATTTT.

This chain links TRBV6-2 or TRBV6-3 with TRBJ2-5, with D unresolved. There are 12 residues in the CDR3. CDR1 MNHEY and CDR2 SVGEGT come from the germline V gene. Between the trimmed V and J ends, which lost 6 bases and 3 bases, there was a span of 8 bases. CDR3: CASSQPKETQYF. The CDR3 DNA reads TGTGCCAGCAGCCAACCTAAAGAGACCCAGTACTTC.

V usage is TRBV10-3 and J usage is TRBJ2-7; a weak D match, TRBD2 (5 bases). CDR1 and CDR2 from the germline V gene are ENHRY and SYGVKD. This CDR3 spans 14 amino acids. The V and J ends lost 0 bases and 6 bases respectively, with 12 bases between them. CDR3 in DNA: TGTGCCATCAGTGAGTCGGCAGTGAGGGCCGAGCAGTACTTC. Amino acids: CAISESAVRAEQYF.

J is TRBJ1-4 and V is TRBV29-1; D gene ambiguous. The V and J ends lost 6 bases and 5 bases respectively, with 10 bases between them. Per germline, CDR1 SQVTM and CDR2 ANQGSEA. The CDR3 has 12 residues. CDR3 in amino acids: CSVNDGNEKLFF. The CDR3 DNA reads as TGCAGCGTAAACGACGGGAATGAAAAACTGTTTTTT.

The J gene is TRBJ2-2, the V gene TRBV5-1; D is uncertain. The V and J ends lost 0 bases and 1 base respectively, with 7 bases between them. Germline V lookup: CDR1 SGHRS, CDR2 YFSETQ. CDR3 size: 15 residues. The CDR3 protein is CASSLEFRNTGELFF. The CDR3 DNA sequence: TGCGCCAGCAGCTTGGAATTCAGGAACACCGGGGAGCTGTTTTTT.

The chain recombines TRBV7-9 with TRBJ1-1; D is unresolved. Germline loops: CDR1 SEHNR, CDR2 FQNEAQ (reference sequence). The germline V and J ends were trimmed by 1 base and 1 base, with 7 bases remaining between them. The CDR3 is made up of 14 amino acids. The CDR3 DNA is TGTGCCAGCAGCTTAGGCGTTTCGAACACTGAAGCTTTCTTT. It is translated as CASSLGVSNTEAFF.